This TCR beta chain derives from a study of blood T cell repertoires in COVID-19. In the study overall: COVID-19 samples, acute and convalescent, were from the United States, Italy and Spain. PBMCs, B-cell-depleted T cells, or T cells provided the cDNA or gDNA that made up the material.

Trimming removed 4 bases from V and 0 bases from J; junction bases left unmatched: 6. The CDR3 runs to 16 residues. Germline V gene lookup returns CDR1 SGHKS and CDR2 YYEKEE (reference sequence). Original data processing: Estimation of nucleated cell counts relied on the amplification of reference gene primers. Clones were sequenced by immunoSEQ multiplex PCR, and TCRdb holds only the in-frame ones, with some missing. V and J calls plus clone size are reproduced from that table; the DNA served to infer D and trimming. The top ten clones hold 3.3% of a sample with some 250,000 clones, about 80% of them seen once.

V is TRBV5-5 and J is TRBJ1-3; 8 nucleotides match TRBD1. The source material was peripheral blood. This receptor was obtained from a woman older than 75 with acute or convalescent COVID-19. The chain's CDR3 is CASSLQGAVSGNTIYF. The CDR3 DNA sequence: TGTGCCAGCAGCCTTCAGGGGGCCGTCTCTGGAAACACCATATATTTT.